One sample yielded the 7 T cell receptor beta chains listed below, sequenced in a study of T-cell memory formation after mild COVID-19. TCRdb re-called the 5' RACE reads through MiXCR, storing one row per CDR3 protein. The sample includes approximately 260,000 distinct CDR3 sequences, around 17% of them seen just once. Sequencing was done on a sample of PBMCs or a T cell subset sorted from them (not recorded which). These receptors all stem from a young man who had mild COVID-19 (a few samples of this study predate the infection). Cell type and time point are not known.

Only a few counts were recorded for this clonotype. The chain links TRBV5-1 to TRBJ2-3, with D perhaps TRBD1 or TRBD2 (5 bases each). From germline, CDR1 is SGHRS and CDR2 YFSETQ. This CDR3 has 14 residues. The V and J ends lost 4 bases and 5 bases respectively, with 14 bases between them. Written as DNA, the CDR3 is TGCGCCAGCAGCGGGGGACGGCAGGGAGATACGCAGTATTTT. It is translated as CASSGGRQGDTQYF.

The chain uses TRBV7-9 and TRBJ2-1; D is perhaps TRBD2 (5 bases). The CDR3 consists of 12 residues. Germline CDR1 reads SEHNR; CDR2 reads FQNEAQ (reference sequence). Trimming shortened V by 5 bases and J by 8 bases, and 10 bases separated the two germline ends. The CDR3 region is CASSQLVHEQFF. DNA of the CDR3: TGTGCCAGCAGCCAACTAGTCCATGAGCAGTTCTTC.

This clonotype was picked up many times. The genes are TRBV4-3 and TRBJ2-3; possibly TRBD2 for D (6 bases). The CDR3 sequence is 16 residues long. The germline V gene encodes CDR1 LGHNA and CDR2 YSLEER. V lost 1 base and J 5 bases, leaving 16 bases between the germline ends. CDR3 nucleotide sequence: TGCGCCAGCAGCCAAGCTTGGCGGGGTCAGGGAGATACGCAGTATTTT. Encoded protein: CASSQAWRGQGDTQYF.

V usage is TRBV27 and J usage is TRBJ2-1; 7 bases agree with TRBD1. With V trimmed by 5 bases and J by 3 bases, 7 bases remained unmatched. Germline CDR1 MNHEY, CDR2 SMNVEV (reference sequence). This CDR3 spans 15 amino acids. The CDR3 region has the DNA TGTGCCAGCAGTCTCACAGGGGTCTACTACAATGAGCAGTTCTTC. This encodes CASSLTGVYYNEQFF.

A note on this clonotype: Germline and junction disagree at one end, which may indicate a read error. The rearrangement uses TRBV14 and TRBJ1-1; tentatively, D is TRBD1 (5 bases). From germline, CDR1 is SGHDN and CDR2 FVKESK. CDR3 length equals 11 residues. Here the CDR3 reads CASSQAGEVTF. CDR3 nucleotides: TGTGCCAGCAGCCAAGCGGGGGAAGTTACATTT. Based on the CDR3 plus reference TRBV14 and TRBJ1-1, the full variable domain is EAGVTQFPSHSVIEKGQTVTLRCDPISGHDNLYWYRRVMGKEIKFLLHFVKESKQDESGMPNNRFLAERTGGTYSTLKVQPAELEDSGVYFCASSQAGEVTFGQGTRLTVV.

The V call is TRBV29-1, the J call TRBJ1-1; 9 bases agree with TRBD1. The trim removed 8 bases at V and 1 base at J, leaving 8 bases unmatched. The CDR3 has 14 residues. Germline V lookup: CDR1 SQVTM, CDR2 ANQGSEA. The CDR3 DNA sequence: TGCAGCCTGGACCCGGACAGGGGGAACACTGAAGCTTTCTTT. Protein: CSLDPDRGNTEAFF.

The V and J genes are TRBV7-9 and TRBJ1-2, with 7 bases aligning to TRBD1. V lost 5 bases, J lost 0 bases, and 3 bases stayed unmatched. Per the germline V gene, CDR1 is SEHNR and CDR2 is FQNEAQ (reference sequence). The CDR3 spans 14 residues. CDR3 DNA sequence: TGTGCCAGCAGCCCGACAGGGACTAACTATGGCTACACCTTC. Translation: CASSPTGTNYGYTF.